The sequence of this T cell receptor beta chain was determined in a study of blood T cell repertoires in COVID-19. The overall study: Material from acute and convalescent COVID-19 was sourced from the United States, Italy and Spain. PBMCs, B-cell-depleted T cells, or T cells were the source of the cDNA or gDNA that made up the material.

Between the trimmed V and J ends, which lost 3 bases and 4 bases, there was a span of 19 bases. This CDR3 comprises 16 residues. Germline V gene data show CDR1 as SQVTM and CDR2 as ANQGSEA. In the original workflow: Estimates of nucleated cell counts were drawn from the amplification of reference gene primers. Assay used: immunoSEQ multiplex PCR; TCRdb lists only in-frame clones, some missing. The DNA gave D and trimming, while V, J and clone size come from that table. This table has roughly 380,000 clones, 75% to 90% appearing once. The TCR sequence derives from a woman aged 40 to 50 with COVID-19, enrolled during active disease. The sample consisted of peripheral blood. The chain recombines TRBV29-1 with TRBJ2-1; maybe TRBD1 (5 bases). The CDR3 nucleotides read TGCAGCGTTGACAGGGTATCTCTCCCCGCTTACAATGAGCAGTTCTTC. This encodes CSVDRVSLPAYNEQFF.